Listed below are T cell receptor beta chains from one sample, sequenced in a study of molecular identifiers for immune sequencing clone quantification. TCRdb re-analysed the PCR reads in MiXCR, keeping a single row per CDR3 protein. The table shows 45,000 to 55,000 distinct CDR3 sequences, with 35% to 40% occurring only once. Sequencing was done on a sample of naive CD8+ T cells from blood, with Jurkat cell RNA spiked in. The receptors here all came from a human donor in good health. Some libraries in this study had Jurkat cell RNA spiked in. CDR3s include the opening cysteine and the closing phenylalanine or tryptophan. D genes are given only for firm matches. Part of the rows lack a size; the others show once, few, many or a class for expanded clones.

.	TRBV28	medium-sized	TRBJ2-7	CAERPRGAYEQYF	TGTGCCGAGCGGCCTAGGGGGGCCTACGAGCAGTACTTC
.	TRBV29-1	many	TRBJ1-1	CSVEGQGPEAFF	TGCAGCGTTGAAGGGCAGGGGCCTGAAGCTTTCTTT
TRBD1	TRBV5-6	.	TRBJ2-7	CASSRGTGGQYF	TGTGCCAGCAGCCGTGGGACAGGCGGGCAGTACTTC
.	TRBV27	.	TRBJ2-7	CASSVSVLGTSYEQYF	TGTGCCAGCAGTGTAAGTGTCTTGGGTACCTCCTACGAGCAGTACTTC
.	TRBV27	many	TRBJ1-5	CASSLYSIPNQPQHF	TGTGCCAGCAGTTTATACTCCATACCCAATCAGCCCCAGCATTTT
TRBD2	TRBV28	many	TRBJ2-7	CASSSGLADRYEQYF	TGTGCCAGCAGTTCGGGACTAGCGGATCGCTACGAGCAGTACTTC
.	TRBV12-3/TRBV12-4	.	TRBJ1-1	CASDSGLQNTEAFF	TGTGCCAGCGATTCGGGACTCCAGAACACTGAAGCTTTCTTT
TRBD2	TRBV28	many	TRBJ2-3	CASSFPASGTTDTQYF	TGTGCCAGCAGTTTTCCAGCTAGCGGGACCACAGATACGCAGTATTTT
TRBD2	TRBV5-1	.	TRBJ2-3	CASSPYRRESSDTQYF	TGCGCCAGCAGCCCGTACCGGCGGGAGTCTTCAGATACGCAGTATTTT
TRBD2	TRBV6-2/TRBV6-3	.	TRBJ2-2	CATQNRVAGADGELFF	TGTGCCACCCAAAACCGAGTAGCGGGAGCGGACGGGGAGCTGTTTTTT
TRBD1	TRBV29-1	.	TRBJ2-7	CSVPRQGAYEQYF	TGCAGCGTCCCGAGACAGGGGGCTTACGAGCAGTACTTC
.	TRBV7-9	many	TRBJ1-1	CASSYLMDRLNTEAFF	TGTGCCAGCAGCTACCTGATGGACAGACTGAACACTGAAGCTTTCTTT
.	TRBV27	few	TRBJ2-3	CASSLLVSGTDTQYF	TGTGCCAGCAGTTTATTGGTTTCGGGGACAGATACGCAGTATTTT
TRBD2	TRBV7-6	few	TRBJ2-5	CASSFGLAGAETQYF	TGTGCCAGCAGCTTCGGGCTAGCGGGAGCGGAGACCCAGTACTTC
.	TRBV15	.	TRBJ2-2	CATSRGGISGELIF	TGTGCCACCAGCAGAGGTGGAATCTCCGGGGAGCTGATTTTT